The clone carrying this T cell receptor beta chain was seen at least ten times. This entry comes from a study of neurological immune-mediated disorders. TCRdb re-called the 5' RACE reads with MiXCR, one entry per CDR3 protein. Here the sample spans tens of thousands of distinct CDR3 sequences, about 13% being singletons. Time point in this sample: longitudinal time-point 1 (baseline). PBMCs stored at -80 C, 2 million in total, were the source of the unsorted libraries. The sample consisted of PBMCs. This receptor was identified in a female donor with HTLV-1-associated myelopathy (HAM/TSP).

The CDR3: CASRLGTGHGYTF. CDR3 nucleotide sequence: TGTGCCAGCAGACTTGGGACAGGGCATGGCTACACCTTC. The chain employs TRBV6-6 and TRBJ1-2, with 9 bases fitting TRBD1. CDR1 is MNHNY, CDR2 SVGAGI, per germline (reference sequence). This CDR3 has 13 amino acids. V was clipped by 6 bases and J by 6 bases; unmatched bases: 5.